One sample yielded the 16 T cell receptor beta chains listed below, sequenced in a study of T-cell memory formation after mild COVID-19. One entry per CDR3 protein, called by TCRdb with MiXCR from the 5' RACE reads. The sample records around 250,000 distinct CDR3 sequences, 8.5% to 9.5% being singletons. The specimen sequenced was PBMCs or a T cell subset sorted from them (not recorded which). Source of these receptors: a man younger than 35 who had mild COVID-19 (a few samples of this study predate the infection). Cell type and time point are not known.

The rearrangement links TRBV29-1 to TRBJ1-2; D unclear. CDR1 SQVTM and CDR2 ANQGSEA come from the germline V gene. V lost 6 bases to trimming and J lost 2 bases, with 10 bases between them. The CDR3 runs to 12 residues. Here the CDR3 DNA reads TGCAGCGTGCGGGAGGAGAACTATGGCTACACCTTC. Translating it yields CSVREENYGYTF.

This sequence joins TRBV7-3 and TRBJ2-3, with 8 bases aligning to TRBD1. Losses at the gene ends were 5 bases for V and 4 bases for J; bases not matched to a gene: 8. Germline CDR1 reads SGHTA; CDR2 reads FQGTGA. This CDR3 has 15 amino acids. The CDR3 loop reads CASSQDRGRADTQYF. CDR3 in DNA: TGTGCCAGCAGCCAAGACAGGGGTCGGGCAGATACGCAGTATTTT.

V and J are TRBV6-5 and TRBJ1-2, with a possible D match to TRBD1 (5 bases). The CDR3 spans 13 residues. In germline, CDR1 is MNHEY, CDR2 SVGAGI. V was pared by 4 bases and J by 7 bases, with 13 bases between. The DNA of the CDR3 is TGTGCCAGCAGTTCCCCTCAAGGGACTGGCTACACCTTC. It codes for CASSSPQGTGYTF.

The chain couples TRBV7-2 to TRBJ2-7; 7 nucleotides align to TRBD1. Trimming took 1 base from V and 3 from J; bases not matched to a gene: 6. Germline CDR1 is SGHTA and CDR2 is FQGNSA. The CDR3 runs 15 residues. CDR3 sequence reads: CASSLGDRARYEQYF. The CDR3 DNA reads TGTGCCAGCAGCTTAGGAGACAGGGCCCGCTACGAGCAGTACTTC.

The V gene is TRBV2, the J gene TRBJ1-2, with D perhaps TRBD1 (6 bases). Trimming stripped 2 bases from V and 6 bases from J, with 10 bases between. This CDR3 is built from 13 residues. Germline V gene sequence: CDR1 SNHLY, CDR2 FYNNEI. The CDR3: CASSELGANGYTF. The CDR3 nucleotides read TGTGCCAGCAGTGAACTGGGGGCGAATGGCTACACCTTC.

This clonotype occurred a few times. This chain connects TRBV6-2 or TRBV6-3 to TRBJ1-2; D remains ambiguous. The CDR3 is 11 residues long. Trimming took off 6 bases at V and 4 bases at J, with 6 bases between the two ends. Germline loops: CDR1 MNHEY, CDR2 SVGEGT. CDR3 loop: CASSPAYGYTF. The DNA of the CDR3 is TGTGCCAGCAGCCCGGCCTATGGCTACACCTTC.

The chain employs TRBV6-4 and TRBJ2-5; 9 nucleotides align to TRBD2. Germline CDR1 is MRHNA and CDR2 is SNTAGT. This CDR3 is built from 15 residues. The V and J ends lost 5 bases and 5 bases, in that order; junction bases with no gene match: 9. CDR3 DNA sequence: TGTGCCAGCAGTCTTATAGCGGGGGCCGGGGAGACCCAGTACTTC. This encodes CASSLIAGAGETQYF.

This clonotype has just a few counts. The chain links TRBV7-2 to TRBJ2-7; 8 bases align to TRBD2. V trimming: 5 bases; J trimming: 4 bases; junction bases outside the gene matches: 10. Germline CDR1 SGHTA, CDR2 FQGNSA. CDR3 length: 15 amino acids. The CDR3 loop reads CASSQAGGRSYEQYF. CDR3 DNA: TGTGCCAGCAGCCAGGCGGGGGGACGGTCTTACGAGCAGTACTTC.

The chain has TRBV19 and TRBJ1-5, with D uncertain. The V and J ends lost 5 bases and 0 bases respectively, with 11 bases between them. This CDR3 comprises 15 residues. Germline V CDR1 and CDR2: LNHDA, SQIVND (reference sequence). CDR3 in amino acids: CASSDFPYSNQPQHF. The CDR3, as DNA: TGTGCCAGTAGTGATTTTCCTTATAGCAATCAGCCCCAGCATTTT.

The chain links TRBV20-1 to TRBJ1-6, with 10 bases identical to TRBD1. The length of the CDR3 is 17 residues. Losses at the gene ends were 0 bases for V and 7 bases for J; bases not matched to a gene: 9. Germline lookup yields CDR1 DFQATT and CDR2 SNEGSKA (reference sequence). CDR3 nucleotide sequence: TGCAGTGCTAGAGATTTCGGACAGGGGGACGCGAATTCACCCCTCCACTTT. This sequence encodes CSARDFGQGDANSPLHF.

The chain is built from TRBV15 and TRBJ1-1, with D possibly being TRBD1 (5 bases). The CDR3 spans 16 residues. With 1 base removed from V and 1 base from J, the gap between germline ends came to 13 bases. Germline-derived CDR1 and CDR2 are LNHNV and YYDKDF (reference sequence). This CDR3 reads CATSRGDLAENTEAFF. CDR3 bases: TGTGCCACCAGCAGAGGGGACCTAGCGGAGAACACTGAAGCTTTCTTT.

Only a few counts were recorded for this clonotype. This rearrangement joins TRBV5-5 to TRBJ2-7; maybe TRBD2 (5 bases). Germline CDR1 reads SGHKS; CDR2 reads YYEKEE (reference sequence). V lost 2 bases, J lost 3 bases, and 9 bases lay in between. CDR3 length: 13 amino acids. The CDR3 bases are TGTGCCAGCAGCTTTAGAGGGAACTACGAGCAGTACGTC. Protein product: CASSFRGNYEQYV.

Only a few counts were recorded for this clonotype. The V call is TRBV7-2, the J call TRBJ2-1; 7 bases are a match to TRBD2. The CDR3 has 14 residues. V gave up 4 bases and J gave up 7 bases; unmatched junction bases: 7. Germline V gene lookup returns CDR1 SGHTA and CDR2 FQGNSA. The CDR3 is CASSWGGTGNEQFF. The CDR3 region has the DNA TGTGCCAGCAGCTGGGGGGGTACCGGGAATGAGCAGTTCTTC.

This clonotype was found many times. In DNA form, the CDR3 reads TGTGCCACCAGTGATAGCCCTGGAAACACCATATATTTT. Translated: CATSDSPGNTIYF. This chain uses TRBV24-1 with TRBJ1-3; D is undetermined. This CDR3 is built from 13 residues. Germline values: CDR1 KGHDR, CDR2 SFDVKD. Trimming removed 3 bases at V and 2 bases at J, with 4 bases between.

V usage is TRBV18 and J usage is TRBJ2-5, with 8 bases aligning to TRBD2. The CDR3 length is 15 residues. Per germline, CDR1 KGHSH and CDR2 LQKENI. V lost 3 bases and J lost 3; bases outside the gene matches: 6. The CDR3 sequence is CASSPLSGAEETQYF. The CDR3 DNA reads as TGTGCCAGCTCACCCCTTAGCGGGGCCGAAGAGACCCAGTACTTC.

This chain uses TRBV20-1 with TRBJ2-2, with D perhaps matching TRBD2 (6 bases). CDR1 is DFQATT and CDR2 is SNEGSKA in the germline V gene (reference sequence). Trimming left V 7 bases short and J 7 bases short, with 13 bases between. The CDR3 loop spans 12 amino acids. CDR3 sequence: CSGETGGGELFF. CDR3 bases: TGCAGTGGAGAGACCGGGGGCGGGGAGCTGTTTTTT.